A single sample gave rise to the 10 T cell receptor beta chains below, sequenced in a study of graft-versus-host responses after intestinal transplantation. Repertoires were generated with immunoSEQ multiplex PCR, while TCRdb's copy carries only in-frame clones and drops some. This table has tens of thousands of clones, roughly nine tenths appearing once. No antigens are known for them. Specimen: unstimulated CD8+ T cells sorted from spleen or lymph node cells, collected before intestinal transplant. These receptors were taken from a human donor who received an intestinal transplant.

The rearrangement links TRBV4-1 to TRBJ2-1; 8 nucleotides agree with TRBD2. The germline CDR1 and CDR2 sequences are MGHRA and YSYEKL. The CDR3 covers 17 residues. Trimming at V came to 1 base and at J to 8 bases, leaving 13 bases not matched to a gene. The DNA for the CDR3 is TGCGCCAGCAGCCAAGTCCCATCGTGGCTAGCGGGCCATGAGCAGTTCTTC. Protein product: CASSQVPSWLAGHEQFF.

The V gene is TRBV4-2, the J gene TRBJ2-7; TRBD2 agrees at 7 bases. The CDR3 covers 15 residues. The J segment lost 3 bases and the V segment lost 0 bases, leaving 5 bases of the junction unmatched. Looked up from germline, CDR1 is LGHNA and CDR2 is YNFKEQ. The CDR3 coding sequence is TGTGCCAGCAGCCAAGAACAGCGGGAAGGCTACGAGCAGTACTTC. Amino acid sequence: CASSQEQREGYEQYF.

The chain uses TRBV1 and TRBJ1-5; the table's D call, TRBD1, has no DNA check behind it. TRBV1 is shown as a pseudogene. This CDR3 is built from 16 residues. The CDR3 DNA reads as TGCACCAGCAAGACTGTCCGGGTGAGCAGGGATCAGCCCCAGCATTTT. It translates to CTSKTVRVSRDQPQHF.

J is TRBJ2-4 and V is TRBV5-1; D is possibly TRBD1 (5 bases). The length of the CDR3 is 13 residues. V lost 2 bases to trimming and J lost 6 bases, with 9 bases between them. CDR1 SGHRS and CDR2 YFSETQ come from the germline V gene. CDR3 bases: TGCGCCAGCAGCTTCTGGGGCCCAAACATTCAGTACTTC. The encoded protein is CASSFWGPNIQYF.

The V call is TRBV7-6, the J call TRBJ1-3; 7 bases are a match to TRBD1. CDR3 length equals 14 residues. Germline-derived CDR1 and CDR2 are SGHVS and FNYEAQ. J was trimmed by 1 base and V by 4 bases; bases with no gene match: 1. The CDR3 here is CASSSRGSGNTIYF. The DNA of the CDR3 is TGTGCCAGCAGCTCCAGGGGGTCTGGAAACACCATATATTTT. The variable domain in full, with the rest retrieved from reference TRBV7-6 and TRBJ1-3, is GAGVSQSPRYKVTKRGQDVALRCDPISGHVSLYWYRQALGQGPEFLTYFNYEAQQDKSGLPNDRFSAERPEGSISTLTIQRTEQRDSAMYRCASSSRGSGNTIYFGEGSWLTVV.

This clone was picked up a small number of times. The CDR3 loop reads CASSFHSGGYEQYF. The CDR3 bases are TGCGCCAGCAGCTTCCATAGCGGGGGCTACGAGCAGTACTTC. V is TRBV5-1 and J is TRBJ2-7; 9 nucleotides match TRBD2. The CDR3 loop spans 14 amino acids. Germline values: CDR1 SGHRS, CDR2 YFSETQ. J gave up 3 bases and V 2 bases, and 3 bases lay outside the gene matches.

This chain uses TRBV7-9 with TRBJ2-1; D perhaps matches TRBD2 (5 bases). The length of the CDR3 is 14 residues. Germline V CDR1 and CDR2: SEHNR, FQNEAQ (reference sequence). V was shortened by 5 bases and J by 8 bases, with 16 bases between the two germline ends. CDR3 protein: CASSPIRLGDEQFF. The CDR3 DNA is TGTGCCAGCAGCCCCATCCGGCTCGGGGATGAGCAGTTCTTC.

J is TRBJ2-4 and V is TRBV27, with D unclear. The CDR3 runs 15 residues. V shed 3 bases and J shed 4 bases, with 13 bases lying between them. Germline V gene lookup returns CDR1 MNHEY and CDR2 SMNVEV (reference sequence). CDR3 DNA: TGTGCCAGCAGTTTGATACCTCCCAGGAAAAACATTCAGTACTTC. Encoded protein: CASSLIPPRKNIQYF.

This chain joins TRBV7-6 and TRBJ2-2; 7 bases are a match to TRBD2. Germline V gives CDR1 SGHVS, CDR2 FNYEAQ. The CDR3 sequence is 13 residues long. V gave up 11 bases and J gave up 3 bases; unmatched junction bases: 6. CDR3 region: CAAWGGDTGELFF. As DNA, the CDR3 is TGTGCCGCTTGGGGGGGGGACACCGGGGAGCTGTTTTTT. The full variable domain, in which reference TRBV7-6 and TRBJ2-2 provide the parts outside the CDR3, is GAGVSQSPRYKVTKRGQDVALRCDPISGHVSLYWYRQALGQGPEFLTYFNYEAQQDKSGLPNDRFSAERPEGSISTLTIQRTEQRDSAMYRCAAWGGDTGELFFGEGSRLTVL.

This chain joins TRBV6-6 and TRBJ1-4, with D possibly being TRBD1 (6 bases). The CDR3 loop spans 13 amino acids. Trimming removed 5 bases at V and 7 bases at J, with 11 bases between. Per the germline V gene, CDR1 is MNHNY and CDR2 is SVGAGI (reference sequence). The CDR3 nucleotides are TGTGCCAGCAGTCCGGACAGTGGTGAAAAACTGTTTTTT. Residues: CASSPDSGEKLFF.